The 19 T cell receptor beta chains below all came from one sample that was sequenced in a study of CD8+ T cells in alopecia areata. Following extraction, RNA underwent reverse transcription to cDNA, which served as the sequencing template. The protocol was immunoSEQ multiplex PCR, while the TCRdb copy is restricted to in-frame clones and leaves out a portion. This repertoire shows approximately 200,000 clones, around 56% found once; its top ten account for 3% to 3.5%. Treatment indicated: oral pan-JAK inhibitor, 5-10 mg twice daily. The material sequenced was CD4+ T cells sorted from blood, taken at week 4, from a patient treated with tofacitinib. Receptors were obtained from a human donor with alopecia areata.

The chain combines TRBV30 with TRBJ1-6, with D possibly TRBD1 on 6 matching bases. In germline, CDR1 is GTSNPN, CDR2 SVGIG (reference sequence). The ends were cut back, 8 bases at V and 6 bases at J, with 14 bases in the middle. The CDR3 is made up of 13 amino acids. The CDR3, as DNA: TGTGCCAGCAACAGGGATGGTAATTCACCCCTCCACTTT. Translating gives CASNRDGNSPLHF.

The CDR3: CAWSGWGTTEAFF. Written as DNA, the CDR3 is TGTGCCTGGAGTGGTTGGGGGACCACTGAAGCTTTCTTT. The genes are TRBV30 and TRBJ1-1; TRBD1 might be the D (5 bases). CDR1 is GTSNPN, CDR2 SVGIG, per germline (reference sequence). The CDR3 is 13 residues long. Trimming pared 1 base from V and 4 bases from J, leaving 10 bases between.

The genes are TRBV25-1 and TRBJ1-1; 7 bases match TRBD1. From germline, CDR1 is MGHDK and CDR2 SYGVNS. The CDR3 is made up of 14 amino acids. Losses at the gene ends were 6 bases for V and 7 bases for J; bases not matched to a gene: 11. Here the CDR3 reads CASSPSRGRVEAFF. CDR3 nucleotide sequence: TGTGCCAGCAGCCCGTCGAGGGGGCGCGTTGAAGCTTTCTTT.

The J gene is TRBJ1-2, the V gene TRBV27; TRBD1 might be the D (5 bases). The CDR3 has 14 amino acids. The V and J ends lost 11 bases and 7 bases respectively, with 23 bases between them. Germline V CDR1 and CDR2: MNHEY, SMNVEV (reference sequence). The CDR3 DNA is TGTGCCGCTGGGGTACAGGCCCTTAGCGCTGGCTACACCTTC. As protein: CAAGVQALSAGYTF.

V usage is TRBV11-2 and J usage is TRBJ1-1; D is undetermined. Germline V gives CDR1 SGHAT, CDR2 FQNNGV. V dropped 7 bases and J dropped 7 bases, with 13 bases sitting between them. CDR3 length equals 12 residues. This CDR3 reads CASTFRGLEAFF. The CDR3 DNA sequence: TGTGCCAGCACCTTTAGAGGACTTGAAGCTTTCTTT.

The chain links TRBV7-6 to TRBJ2-3, with D perhaps matching TRBD1 or TRBD2 (5 bases each). Germline-derived CDR1 and CDR2 are SGHVS and FNYEAQ. Trimming cost V 6 bases and J 4 bases, with 17 bases left between them. CDR3 length: 15 amino acids. The CDR3 region is CASSYSPGQADTQYF. As DNA, the CDR3 is TGTGCCAGCAGTTACTCGCCGGGGCAGGCAGATACGCAGTATTTT.

As concerns this clone: This specimen includes other DNA sequences encoding the same CDR3. The rearrangement uses TRBV29-1 and TRBJ1-5; D not resolved. This CDR3 contains 12 residues. The V and J ends lost 4 bases and 6 bases respectively, with 10 bases between them. Germline V lookup: CDR1 SQVTM, CDR2 ANQGSEA. The CDR3 DNA reads TGCAGCGTTGGGCGGGAAGGTCAGCCCCAGCATTTT. It specifies CSVGREGQPQHF.

The chain has TRBV6-6 and TRBJ2-7; D remains unclear. This CDR3 is built from 14 residues. Germline lookup yields CDR1 MNHNY and CDR2 SVGAGI (reference sequence). The V and J ends lost 2 bases and 3 bases respectively, with 11 bases between them. CDR3 protein: CASSYQSRDYEQYF. The DNA of the CDR3 is TGTGCCAGCAGTTACCAAAGCAGAGACTACGAGCAGTACTTC.

CDR3 loop: CAWRGGSSTDTQYF. The CDR3 DNA sequence: TGTGCCTGGAGGGGAGGGTCTAGCACAGATACGCAGTATTTT. The J gene is TRBJ2-3, the V gene TRBV30, with TRBD2 matching 7 bases. The CDR3 runs to 14 residues. Germline values: CDR1 GTSNPN, CDR2 SVGIG (reference sequence). V lost 3 bases to trimming and J lost 0 bases; unmatched junction nucleotides: 3.

This chain joins TRBV2 and TRBJ2-7; D is ambiguous. CDR1 is SNHLY and CDR2 is FYNNEI in the germline V gene. The CDR3 runs to 12 residues. V shed 4 bases and J shed 0 bases, with 4 bases lying between them. DNA of the CDR3: TGTGCCAGCAGTGCCAGCTCCTACGAGCAGTACTTC. This codes for CASSASSYEQYF.

The chain couples TRBV7-8 to TRBJ2-5; tentative D call: TRBD2 (5 bases). V was shortened by 2 bases and J by 4 bases, with 11 bases between the two germline ends. This CDR3 contains 14 residues. CDR1 and CDR2 from the germline V gene are SGHVS and FQNEAQ. The CDR3 DNA reads as TGTGCCAGCAGCTTACGCACTAGTGGAGAGACCCAGTACTTC. As protein: CASSLRTSGETQYF.

This sequence joins TRBV7-9 and TRBJ2-3; 11 bases agree with TRBD2. This CDR3 comprises 16 residues. Germline CDR1 SEHNR, CDR2 FQNEAQ (reference sequence). Losses at the gene ends were 7 bases for V and 0 bases for J; bases not matched to a gene: 6. CDR3 coding DNA: TGTGCCAGCAAACTAGCGGGGGCCAGCAGCACAGATACGCAGTATTTT. It translates to CASKLAGASSTDTQYF.

The chain uses TRBV30 and TRBJ2-7, with TRBD1 identical over 7 bases. The CDR3 loop spans 12 amino acids. Germline lookup yields CDR1 GTSNPN and CDR2 SVGIG (reference sequence). V shed 3 bases, J shed 3 bases, and the junction held 2 bases outside the gene matches. The CDR3 region is CAWRQGNYEQYF. CDR3 nucleotides: TGTGCCTGGAGACAGGGGAACTACGAGCAGTACTTC. The full variable domain, with the rest looked up from reference TRBV30 and TRBJ2-7, is SQTIHQWPATLVQPVGSPLSLECTVEGTSNPNLYWYRQAAGRGLQLLFYSVGIGQISSEVPQNLSASRPQDRQFILSSKKLLLSDSGFYLCAWRQGNYEQYFGPGTRLTVT.

In regard to this clone: At one boundary the junction diverges from the germline segment, which might be a read error. The rearrangement links TRBV7-7 to TRBJ2-3; no firm D call. Germline V gene sequence: CDR1 SSHAT, CDR2 FNYEAQ (reference sequence). The CDR3 runs to 15 residues. CDR3 sequence: CASSLSGLETDTQYF. The CDR3 DNA reads as TGTGCTAGCAGCCTATCGGGTCTCGAGACAGATACGCAGTATTTT. Together with reference TRBV7-7 and TRBJ2-3, the CDR3 gives the full variable domain: GAGVSQSPRYKVTKRGQDVTLRCDPISSHATLYWYQQALGQGPEFLTYFNYEAQPDKSGLPSDRFSAERPEGSISTLTIQRTEQRDSAMYRCASSLSGLETDTQYFGPGTRLTVL.

This clone was counted a few times. V gene TRBV7-2 combines with J gene TRBJ2-1; D may match TRBD1 or TRBD2 (5 bases each). V shed 4 bases and J shed 4 bases, with 11 bases lying between them. Looked up from germline, CDR1 is SGHTA and CDR2 is FQGNSA. The CDR3 length is 14 residues. This chain's CDR3 is CASSSGTNYNEQFF. The DNA of the CDR3 is TGTGCCAGCAGCTCCGGGACGAATTACAATGAGCAGTTCTTC.

The V gene is TRBV7-2, the J gene TRBJ2-3; tentative D call: TRBD2 (6 bases). Between the trimmed V and J ends, which lost 5 bases and 6 bases, there was a span of 12 bases. CDR1 SGHTA and CDR2 FQGNSA come from the germline V gene. The CDR3 runs to 13 residues. The CDR3 here is CASSILTRDTQYF. CDR3 DNA: TGTGCCAGCAGCATCTTGACTAGGGATACGCAGTATTTT.

The chain employs TRBV30 and TRBJ2-3; no definite D call. There are 14 residues in the CDR3. The V end was cut by 0 bases, the J end by 7 bases, with 14 bases between. From germline, CDR1 is GTSNPN and CDR2 SVGIG (reference sequence). The CDR3 nucleotides are TGTGCCTGGAGTGTACTGCGGCCTATGAATACGCAGTATTTT. Protein: CAWSVLRPMNTQYF. Full variable domain (missing parts from reference TRBV30 and TRBJ2-3): SQTIHQWPATLVQPVGSPLSLECTVEGTSNPNLYWYRQAAGRGLQLLFYSVGIGQISSEVPQNLSASRPQDRQFILSSKKLLLSDSGFYLCAWSVLRPMNTQYFGPGTRLTVL.

The V call is TRBV4-1, the J call TRBJ2-3, with D possibly matching TRBD2 (5 bases). Germline CDR1 is MGHRA and CDR2 is YSYEKL. V was clipped by 1 base and J by 2 bases, with 19 bases between them. This CDR3 comprises 18 residues. CDR3 DNA: TGCGCCAGCAGCCAAGGACCCCCCGGACTCACCCCCACAGATACGCAGTATTTT. Its protein product is CASSQGPPGLTPTDTQYF.

A few counts support this clone. This chain links TRBV7-9 with TRBJ1-1; no clear D gene. The V and J ends lost 5 bases and 1 base respectively, with 14 bases between them. This CDR3 is built from 15 residues. The germline gives CDR1 SEHNR, CDR2 FQNEAQ (reference sequence). CDR3 in amino acids: CASSPRTASNTEAFF. Written as DNA, the CDR3 is TGTGCCAGCAGCCCCCGTACAGCTTCGAACACTGAAGCTTTCTTT.